A selection of T cell receptor beta chains follows, all from one sample in a study of blood T cell repertoires in COVID-19. Sequenced by immunoSEQ multiplex PCR; TCRdb stores in-frame clones only, minus some. The sample lists about 130,000 clones, around 88% occurring once. What was sequenced was peripheral blood. These receptors were taken from a woman between 45 and 60 years old who had recovered from COVID-19. The CDR3 runs from the conserved cysteine through the conserved F or W. A D gene is named only where the DNA matches it firmly. Size is omitted from some rows. Given values are once, few, many or a class for expanded clones.

j_call,v_call,cdr3_length,clone_size,d_call,cdr3_nt,cdr3_aa
TRBJ2-3,TRBV7-9,16,-,TRBD2,TGTGCCAGCAGCCCTTCTCAGACTAGCGGGGGTGGTACGCAGTATTTT,CASSPSQTSGGGTQYF
TRBJ1-4,TRBV19,14,once,TRBD1,TGTGCCAGTAGTCGGACAGGGGGCAGTGAAAAACTGTTTTTT,CASSRTGGSEKLFF
TRBJ1-3,TRBV28,15,-,-,TGTGCCAGCAGTTTTGCGGGTAATTCGAGAAACACCATATATTTT,CASSFAGNSRNTIYF
TRBJ2-5,TRBV5-1,15,once,TRBD2,TGCGCCAGCAGCTTGGCGCTAGCGGGGGCAGAGACCCAGTACTTC,CASSLALAGAETQYF
TRBJ2-1,TRBV18,14,-,-,TGTGCCAGCTCACCCGACTGGAGGGCGGCTGAGCAGTTCTTC,CASSPDWRAAEQFF
TRBJ2-6,TRBV2,15,once,-,TGTGCCAGCAGTTCGGAGTTCTCTGGGGCCAACGTCCTGACTTTC,CASSSEFSGANVLTF
TRBJ2-1,TRBV18,15,-,TRBD2,TGTGCCAGCTCACCAGCTAGCGGGCCTTTTGATGAGCAGTTCTTC,CASSPASGPFDEQFF
TRBJ1-2,TRBV30,14,-,-,TGTGCCTGGAGTGAAGTGGACGGGGTCTATGGCTACACCTTC,CAWSEVDGVYGYTF
TRBJ2-3,TRBV2,12,-,-,TGTGCCAGCAGTCGTGTGTCGGATACGCAGTATTTT,CASSRVSDTQYF
TRBJ2-1,TRBV5-6,15,-,-,TGTGCCAGCAGCTCAGACTCCAGCTCCTACAATGAGCAGTTCTTC,CASSSDSSSYNEQFF
TRBJ1-1,TRBV24-1,12,-,TRBD1,TGTGCCACCAGTGATTGGACAGGTCAAGCTTTCTTT,CATSDWTGQAFF
TRBJ2-1,TRBV5-1,13,-,-,TGCGCCAGCAGACTACGATCCTACAATGAGCAGTTCTTC,CASRLRSYNEQFF
TRBJ2-3,TRBV30,17,-,TRBD2,TGTGCCTGGAGTGGACTAGCGGGAGGGCTTGGTACAGATACGCAGTATTTT,CAWSGLAGGLGTDTQYF
TRBJ1-5,TRBV7-9,13,-,-,TGTGCCAGCAGCTTAGAGGGGGATCAGCCCCAGCATTTT,CASSLEGDQPQHF
TRBJ2-1,TRBV20-1,12,-,-,TGCAGTGCTATTGACAGTTCCAATGAGCAGTTCTTC,CSAIDSSNEQFF
TRBJ1-6,TRBV15,13,-,TRBD1,TGTGCCACCAGCACCTATACAGGGGGCCACCTCCACTTT,CATSTYTGGHLHF
TRBJ1-5,TRBV5-5,15,-,-,TGTGCCAGCAGCTTGGGGGCAACTTCCAATCAGCCCCAGCATTTT,CASSLGATSNQPQHF
TRBJ2-7,TRBV6-6,14,-,TRBD1,TGTGCCAGCAGTTACTCTCGGGACAGCTACGAGCAGTACTTC,CASSYSRDSYEQYF
TRBJ1-4,TRBV2,14,-,TRBD1,TGTGCCAGCAGTGAAGGACAGGGGAAGGAAAAACTGTTTTTT,CASSEGQGKEKLFF
TRBJ2-3,TRBV5-4,12,-,-,TGTGCCAGCAAGGGGCCCGCAGATACGCAGTATTTT,CASKGPADTQYF
TRBJ1-1,TRBV9,15,-,TRBD1,TGTGCCAGCAGCGTAGAGGGACAGGGGGCGACTGAAGCTTTCTTT,CASSVEGQGATEAFF
TRBJ1-5,TRBV4-1,16,-,-,TGCGCCAGCAGCCAAGCGGCGATAAGAGGGCCATCCCCCCAGCATTTT,CASSQAAIRGPSPQHF
TRBJ2-3,TRBV9,18,-,TRBD2,TGTGCCAGCAGCCAACAACCGGGACACCTGCCGGGGGGGGATACGCAGTATTTT,CASSQQPGHLPGGDTQYF
TRBJ1-1,TRBV3-1/TRBV3-2,19,few,-,TGTGCCAGCAGCCAACAAAGCGGGGGTAGGCCGCGAATGAGGACTGAAGCTTTCTTT,CASSQQSGGRPRMRTEAFF
TRBJ2-1,TRBV11-3,17,-,TRBD2,TGTGCCAGCAGCCCACAACTAGCGGGAGGGCCCACATATGAGCAGTTCTTC,CASSPQLAGGPTYEQFF
TRBJ1-4,TRBV7-9,18,-,-,TGTGCCAGCAGCTCAGTGATAGGAACAGGGCGAGCGAGAGAAAAACTGTTTTTT,CASSSVIGTGRAREKLFF
TRBJ2-7,TRBV5-1,15,once,TRBD1,TGCGCCAGCAGCTTAGCACAGGGGGCGCGGTACGAGCAGTACTTC,CASSLAQGARYEQYF
TRBJ1-5,TRBV2,17,-,TRBD1,TGTGCCAGCAGTGACAGGGGGTTTCTAAAGGACAATCAGCCCCAGCATTTT,CASSDRGFLKDNQPQHF
TRBJ2-7,TRBV30,14,-,TRBD2,TGTGCCTGGTCGGAACTAGCGGGAGGATGGGAGCAGTACTTC,CAWSELAGGWEQYF
TRBJ2-5,TRBV5-1,16,-,-,TGCGCCAGCAGCTTGGGGGACACTCCTATGGGGGAGACCCAGTACTTC,CASSLGDTPMGETQYF
TRBJ1-5,TRBV28,16,few,-,TGTGCCAGCAAGCCGGGGGGACCCTATAGCAATCAGCCCCAGCATTTT,CASKPGGPYSNQPQHF
TRBJ2-7,TRBV19,18,once,TRBD1,TGTGCCAGTAGTATTAGAGGCCCCGGGACAGGGGAAAAGGGCGAGCAGTACTTC,CASSIRGPGTGEKGEQYF
TRBJ1-1,TRBV18,15,-,-,TGTGCCAGCTCACCGCAAGGACAGATGAACACTGAAGCTTTCTTT,CASSPQGQMNTEAFF
TRBJ1-1,TRBV18,13,once,TRBD1,TGTGCCAGCTCGCCTGACAGGGATACTGAAGCTTTCTTT,CASSPDRDTEAFF
TRBJ2-5,TRBV24-1,15,-,TRBD1,TGTGCCACCAGTGATCCCCACAGGGGTGGAGAGACCCAGTACTTC,CATSDPHRGGETQYF
TRBJ1-6,TRBV19,15,-,TRBD1,TGTGCCAGTAGTACAGTTAAGGGGGCCCAATCACCCCTCCACTTT,CASSTVKGAQSPLHF
TRBJ2-7,TRBV9,15,-,TRBD1,TGTGCCAGCAGTCGTCAACCGGGACAGGGCTACGAGCAGTACTTC,CASSRQPGQGYEQYF
TRBJ2-3,TRBV20-1,17,-,-,TGCAGTGCTAGTTCAGCGGGGAAGACAGGGGGCACAGATACGCAGTATTTT,CSASSAGKTGGTDTQYF
TRBJ2-3,TRBV11-3,15,few,TRBD1,TGTGCCAGCAGCTTGGGGCGGACAGGGGCAGATACGCAGTATTTT,CASSLGRTGADTQYF
TRBJ2-7,TRBV11-1,14,-,-,TGTGCCAGCAGTTTAACAGGGAGCTCCTACGAGCAGTACTTC,CASSLTGSSYEQYF
TRBJ1-3,TRBV6-5,14,-,TRBD1,TGTGCCAGCAGCAGGGGGCATTCCGGAAACACCATATATTTT,CASSRGHSGNTIYF
TRBJ2-7,TRBV19,14,-,-,TGTGCCAGTAGTCTGACCGGGACATCCAACGAGCAGTACTTC,CASSLTGTSNEQYF
TRBJ2-3,TRBV19,16,-,TRBD2,TGTGCCACCTCAAGCCCGGGGGGGCCCAGCACAGATACGCAGTATTTT,CATSSPGGPSTDTQYF
TRBJ2-7,TRBV29-1,15,-,TRBD2,TGCAGCGTTTGGACTAGCGGGAGGGCGGGGTACGAGCAGTACTTC,CSVWTSGRAGYEQYF
TRBJ1-1,TRBV5-1,14,-,-,TGCGCCAGCAGCCCCTTACTCCTGAACACTGAAGCTTTCTTT,CASSPLLLNTEAFF
TRBJ1-2,TRBV6-5,13,-,-,TGTGCCAGCAGTCAGACTCCATCCTATGGCTACACCTTC,CASSQTPSYGYTF
TRBJ1-5,TRBV6-6,14,once,-,TGTGCCAGCAGTTCGGACAGATTCAATCAGCCCCAGCATTTT,CASSSDRFNQPQHF
TRBJ1-4,TRBV5-1,15,-,-,TGCGCCAGCAGCCCCTCCGGGGTGCCTAATGAAAAACTGTTTTTT,CASSPSGVPNEKLFF
TRBJ1-6,TRBV19,17,-,TRBD1,TGTGCCAGTAGTGTACGGACAGGGAGCTCCTATAATTCACCCCTCCACTTT,CASSVRTGSSYNSPLHF
TRBJ1-4,TRBV27,15,-,TRBD1,TGTGCCAGCAGCCTTGGGACAGGGCGAAATGAAAAACTGTTTTTT,CASSLGTGRNEKLFF
TRBJ2-1,TRBV6-5,15,-,-,TGTGCCAGCAGTTACGGGCGAGGGTCAGGAGATGAGCAGTTCTTC,CASSYGRGSGDEQFF
TRBJ2-1,TRBV5-1,15,-,-,TGCGCCAGCAGCTTGGACAGGGCGGACTACAATGAGCAGTTCTTC,CASSLDRADYNEQFF
TRBJ1-2,TRBV14,14,-,-,TGTGCCAGCAGCCCGTTAACAGGGATCTATGGCTACACCTTC,CASSPLTGIYGYTF
TRBJ2-5,TRBV12-3/TRBV12-4,12,once,-,TGTGCCAGCAGTTTTGGGGGGGAGACCCAGTACTTC,CASSFGGETQYF
TRBJ1-1,TRBV15,17,-,TRBD1,TGTGCCACCAGCAGTCAGGCGGGACAGGGAGTTTTTGCTGAAGCTTTCTTT,CATSSQAGQGVFAEAFF
TRBJ2-3,TRBV11-2,17,-,-,TGTGCCAGCAGCTTAACCTTTGGGGCCAGCAGCACAGATACGCAGTATTTT,CASSLTFGASSTDTQYF
TRBJ2-7,TRBV7-2,14,-,-,TGTGCCAGCAGCTTACGACAGGTTTCCTACGAGCAGTACTTC,CASSLRQVSYEQYF